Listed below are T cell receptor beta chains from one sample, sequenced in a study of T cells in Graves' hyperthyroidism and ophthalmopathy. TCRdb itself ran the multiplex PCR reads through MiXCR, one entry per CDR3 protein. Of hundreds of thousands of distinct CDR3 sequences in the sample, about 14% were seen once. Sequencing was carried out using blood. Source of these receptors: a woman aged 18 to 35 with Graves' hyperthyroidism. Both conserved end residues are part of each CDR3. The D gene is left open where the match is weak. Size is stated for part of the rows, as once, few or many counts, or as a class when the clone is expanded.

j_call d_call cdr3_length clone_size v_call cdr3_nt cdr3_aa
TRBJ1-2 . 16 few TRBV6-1 TGTGCCAGCAGTGTCCAGCACGGGGGAACTAACTATGGCTACACCTTC CASSVQHGGTNYGYTF
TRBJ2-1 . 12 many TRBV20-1 TGCAGTGCAAAACTAGGGTACAATGAGCAGTTCTTC CSAKLGYNEQFF
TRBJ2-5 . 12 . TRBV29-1 TGCAGCGTTGAAGCGGAGGAAGAGACCCAGTACTTC CSVEAEEETQYF
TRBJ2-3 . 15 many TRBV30 TGTGCCTGGGAGAGTTCCTCCCTGAGCACAGATACGCAGTATTTT CAWESSSLSTDTQYF
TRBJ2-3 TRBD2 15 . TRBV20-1 TGCAGTGCCGAACGGACTAGCGGGATCACAGATACGCAGTATTTT CSAERTSGITDTQYF
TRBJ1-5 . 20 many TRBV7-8 TGTGCCAGCAGCTTAAGCATCGGGGGGCGGCGGATTTTCGGCAATCAGCCCCAGCATTTT CASSLSIGGRRIFGNQPQHF
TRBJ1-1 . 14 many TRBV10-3 TGTGCCATCAGTGAGGGGTATACGAACACTGAAGCTTTCTTT CAISEGYTNTEAFF
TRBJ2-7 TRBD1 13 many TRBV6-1 TGTGCCAGTGACAGGGGAAATGGCTACGAGCAGTACTTC CASDRGNGYEQYF
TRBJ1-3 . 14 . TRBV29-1 TGCAGCGCGCGAGACGGAGACTCTGGAAACACCATATATTTT CSARDGDSGNTIYF
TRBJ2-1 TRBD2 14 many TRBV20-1 TGCAGTGCCCGACTAGCGGGAGTGACTGCTGAGCAGTTCTTC CSARLAGVTAEQFF
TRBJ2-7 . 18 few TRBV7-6 TGTGCCAGCAGCTTAGGGTCGGGTGACCCAAGATCATCCTACGAGCAGTACTTC CASSLGSGDPRSSYEQYF
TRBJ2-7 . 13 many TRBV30 TGTGCCTTCGCGGGACCGAGCTCCTACGAGCAGTACTTC CAFAGPSSYEQYF
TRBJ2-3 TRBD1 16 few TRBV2 TGTGCCAGCAGTGTTACCGGGACAGGGTTTTCAGATACGCAGTATTTT CASSVTGTGFSDTQYF
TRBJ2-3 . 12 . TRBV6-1 TGTGCCAGCAGCGACAGTTTTTATACGCAGTATTTT CASSDSFYTQYF
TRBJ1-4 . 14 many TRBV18 TGTGCCAGCTCCCACCCAAGGACTGGTGAAAAACTGTTTTTT CASSHPRTGEKLFF
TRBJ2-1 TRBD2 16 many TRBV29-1 TGCAGCGTTGTCCTGAGAGGACTAGCGGGAACGAATGAGCAGTTCTTC CSVVLRGLAGTNEQFF
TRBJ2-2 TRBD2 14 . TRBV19 TGTGCCAGTACCTTAGCGGGAGGGGCCGGGGAGCTGTTTTTT CASTLAGGAGELFF
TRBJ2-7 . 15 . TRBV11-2 TGTGCCAGCAGCTTAGTGAGGCGGACCACCTACGAGCAGTACTTC CASSLVRRTTYEQYF
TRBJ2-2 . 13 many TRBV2 TGTGCCAGCAGTTCCGGTGGGGGCGGGGAGCTGTTTTTT CASSSGGGGELFF
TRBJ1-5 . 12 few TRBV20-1 TGCAGTGCAACCTACAGGGATCAGCCCCAGCATTTT CSATYRDQPQHF